The entry below describes one TCR beta chain. Its antigen is not known. This sample was taken from a study of cytomegalovirus exposure and HLA in healthy donors. The study's findings and limits: Most of the TCR beta V segments (in an earlier analysis) were productive either about 87% or about 30% of the time. The study recorded 150 to 200 TCR beta chains that were cytomegalovirus-associated. In a later analysis, approximately 15,000 TCR beta sequences were associated with HLA alleles at 0.05 false discovery rate. The likely origin of a cluster of highly shared sequence variants was a sequencing artifact.

60 Vbeta and 13 Jbeta primers were used in PCR. Clones were read by immunoSEQ multiplex PCR, and TCRdb kept only the in-frame ones, dropping some. The sample carries some 150,000 clones, over 75% recorded once. Germline-derived CDR1 and CDR2 are SNHLY and FYNNEI. The CDR3 is 14 amino acids. The V and J ends lost 3 bases and 5 bases respectively, with 11 bases between them. The clonotype originates from a man in his forties in good health and CMV-seropositive. The sequencing input was PBMCs. V is TRBV2 and J is TRBJ1-3; TRBD1 is a possible D gene (6 bases). The CDR3 DNA reads TGTGCCAGCAGTGATTCGGGGGGCCGAAACACCATATATTTT. Translation gives CASSDSGGRNTIYF.